Reported below is one TCR beta chain. The V and J ends lost 7 bases and 4 bases, in that order; junction bases with no gene match: 6. This CDR3 is built from 13 residues. Here immunoSEQ multiplex PCR was the method, and the copy in TCRdb shows in-frame clones only, minus some. The table includes more than 55,000 clones, about four fifths detected once. The record originates from a study of blood T cell repertoires in COVID-19. Sequencing input: peripheral blood. The J gene is TRBJ1-2, the V gene TRBV12-3 or TRBV12-4; 7 nucleotides line up with TRBD1. The TCR originated in a woman over 75 with acute or convalescent COVID-19. This CDR3 is CASMTGLGYGYTF. CDR3 sequence (DNA): TGTGCCAGCATGACAGGGCTTGGCTATGGCTACACCTTC.